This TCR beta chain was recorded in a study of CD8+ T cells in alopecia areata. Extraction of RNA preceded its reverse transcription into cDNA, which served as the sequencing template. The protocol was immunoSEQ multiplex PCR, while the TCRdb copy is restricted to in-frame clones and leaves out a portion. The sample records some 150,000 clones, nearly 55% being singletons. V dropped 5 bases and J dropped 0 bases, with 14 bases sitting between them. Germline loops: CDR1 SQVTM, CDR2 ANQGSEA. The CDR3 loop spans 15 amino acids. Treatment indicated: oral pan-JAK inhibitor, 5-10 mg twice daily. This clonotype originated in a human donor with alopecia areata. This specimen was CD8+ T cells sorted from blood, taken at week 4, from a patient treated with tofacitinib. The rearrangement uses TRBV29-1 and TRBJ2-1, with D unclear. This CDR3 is CSVYYAQSSYNEQFF. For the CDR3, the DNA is TGCAGCGTTTATTACGCCCAGAGCTCCTACAATGAGCAGTTCTTC.